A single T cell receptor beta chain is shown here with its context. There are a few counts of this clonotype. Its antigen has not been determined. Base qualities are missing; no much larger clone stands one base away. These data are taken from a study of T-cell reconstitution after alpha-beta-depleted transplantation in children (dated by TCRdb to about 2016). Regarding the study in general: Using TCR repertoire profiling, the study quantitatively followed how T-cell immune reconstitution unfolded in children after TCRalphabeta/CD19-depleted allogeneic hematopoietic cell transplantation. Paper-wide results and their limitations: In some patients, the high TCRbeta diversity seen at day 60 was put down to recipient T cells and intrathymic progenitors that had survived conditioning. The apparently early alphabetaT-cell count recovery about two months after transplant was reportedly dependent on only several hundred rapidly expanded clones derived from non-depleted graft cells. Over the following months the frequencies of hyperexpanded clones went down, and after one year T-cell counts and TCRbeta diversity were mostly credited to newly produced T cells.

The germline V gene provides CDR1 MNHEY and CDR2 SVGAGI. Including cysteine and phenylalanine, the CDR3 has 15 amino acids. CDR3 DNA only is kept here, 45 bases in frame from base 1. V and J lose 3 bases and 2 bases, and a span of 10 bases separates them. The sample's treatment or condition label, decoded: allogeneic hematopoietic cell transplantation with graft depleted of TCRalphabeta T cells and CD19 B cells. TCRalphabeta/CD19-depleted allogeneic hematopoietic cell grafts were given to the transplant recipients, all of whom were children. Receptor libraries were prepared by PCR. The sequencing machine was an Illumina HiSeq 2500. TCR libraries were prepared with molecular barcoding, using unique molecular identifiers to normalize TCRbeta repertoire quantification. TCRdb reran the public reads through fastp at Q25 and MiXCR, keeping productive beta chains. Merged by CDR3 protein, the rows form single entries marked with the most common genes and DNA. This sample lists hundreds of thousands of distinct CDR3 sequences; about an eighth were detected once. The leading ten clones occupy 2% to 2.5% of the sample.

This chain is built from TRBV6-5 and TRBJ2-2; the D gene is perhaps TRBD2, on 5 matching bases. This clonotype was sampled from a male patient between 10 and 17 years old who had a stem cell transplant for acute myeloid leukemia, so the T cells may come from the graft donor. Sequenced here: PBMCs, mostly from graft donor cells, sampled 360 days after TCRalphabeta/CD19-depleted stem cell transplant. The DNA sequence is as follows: TGTGCCAGCAGTTATGGACGGGATAACACCGGGGAGCTGTTTTTT. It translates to CASSYGRDNTGELFF.